The clone carrying this T cell receptor beta chain is medium-sized (0.01 to 0.1%) in the sample. The CDR3 length is 14 residues. The V gene's germline CDR1 is MRHNA and CDR2 SNTAGT. V gave up 2 bases and J gave up 7 bases; unmatched junction bases: 7. Treatment given: randomized to nivolumab then ipilimumab (arm A) or the reverse (arm B). None of the patients previously received DNA-damaging chemotherapy. Sequencing was performed with immunoSEQ multiplex PCR; in TCRdb, only in-frame clones are kept and a portion is missing. The sample holds more than 7,500 clones, over 50% seen once. These data belong to a study of sequential checkpoint blockade in melanoma.

The clonotype originates from a human donor with melanoma. The source was CD8+ T cells sorted from blood (inferred from file names), collected from a patient given nivolumab and ipilimumab in sequence. V and J are TRBV6-4 and TRBJ1-2; 7 nucleotides line up with TRBD1. CDR3 residues: CASSDGTDPSGYTF. The CDR3 DNA reads as TGTGCCAGCAGTGACGGGACAGACCCTAGTGGCTACACCTTC.